Presented here are 28 T cell receptor beta chains from one specimen sequenced in a study of T cells after yellow fever vaccination. From the 5' RACE reads, TCRdb called clonotypes with MiXCR, one entry per CDR3 protein. The table shows 450,000 to 550,000 distinct CDR3 sequences, with 20% to 25% occurring only once. This material consisted of PBMCs, taken roughly 23 days after the first yellow fever vaccination. These receptors originate from a young man who received the YFV17D yellow fever vaccine.

This chain joins TRBV11-2 and TRBJ2-1; TRBD2 aligns across 9 bases. This CDR3 comprises 15 residues. Germline V CDR1 and CDR2: SGHAT, FQNNGV. V dropped 6 bases and J dropped 2; count of bases not matched to a gene: 5. CDR3 DNA sequence: TGTGCCAGCAGTTCGAGCGGGGGGCCCTACAATGAGCAGTTCTTC. Residues: CASSSSGGPYNEQFF. Variable domain in full (rest from reference TRBV11-2 and TRBJ2-1): EAGVAQSPRYKIIEKRQSVAFWCNPISGHATLYWYQQILGQGPKLLIQFQNNGVVDDSQLPKDRFSAERLKGVDSTLKIQPAKLEDSAVYLCASSSSGGPYNEQFFGPGTRLTVL.

This clonotype was detected a few times. This sequence joins TRBV5-4 and TRBJ1-4, with a possible D match to TRBD1 (6 bases). The ends were cut back, 5 bases at V and 7 bases at J, with 15 bases in the middle. The length of the CDR3 is 14 residues. CDR1 SGHNT and CDR2 YYREEE come from the germline V gene (reference sequence). CDR3 amino acids: CASSTGFKSEKLFF. For the CDR3, the DNA is TGTGCCAGCAGTACAGGGTTCAAGAGTGAAAAACTGTTTTTT.

This sequence joins TRBV4-3 and TRBJ1-4; tentatively, D is TRBD1 (5 bases). V lost 1 base and J lost 4, with 10 bases in between. The CDR3 sequence is 15 residues long. CDR1 LGHNA and CDR2 YSLEER come from the germline V gene. CDR3 sequence reads: CASSQGLGVNEKLFF. For the CDR3, the DNA is TGCGCCAGCAGCCAAGGGTTAGGGGTTAATGAAAAACTGTTTTTT.

The chain links TRBV20-1 to TRBJ2-1, with TRBD2 matching 9 bases. Germline lookup yields CDR1 DFQATT and CDR2 SNEGSKA (reference sequence). Trimming removed 3 bases from V and 7 bases from J; junction bases left unmatched: 7. CDR3 length: 14 residues. CDR3 protein: CSARKRGADNEQFF. CDR3 nucleotides: TGCAGTGCTAGGAAGCGGGGGGCCGATAATGAGCAGTTCTTC.

V and J are TRBV7-6 and TRBJ1-1, with TRBD1 identical over 9 bases. This CDR3 has 12 residues. Unmatched junction bases numbered 4, after V lost 11 bases and J lost 3 bases. Per the germline V gene, CDR1 is SGHVS and CDR2 is FNYEAQ. The CDR3 DNA reads TGTGCCGTCCGGACAGGGGACACTGAAGCTTTCTTT. Its protein is CAVRTGDTEAFF.

Worth noting for this clonotype: A much bigger clone sits one base away, suggesting this may be a read error. The chain recombines TRBV11-2 with TRBJ2-7; D is unresolved. Trimming removed 1 base from V and 2 bases from J, with 6 bases in between. Germline lookup yields CDR1 SGHAT and CDR2 FQNNGV. The CDR3 has 13 residues. The CDR3 sequence is CASSLGVTYEQYF. CDR3 bases: TGTGCCAGCAGCTTAGGGGTCACCTACGAGCAGTACTTC.

A few counts support this clonotype. The chain employs TRBV7-2 and TRBJ1-6, with a possible D match to TRBD1 (6 bases). CDR1 SGHTA and CDR2 FQGNSA come from the germline V gene. CDR3 length equals 14 residues. V was clipped by 4 bases and J by 10 bases, with 14 bases between them. The CDR3 bases are TGTGCCAGCAGCTACAGGGTAGTCGCATCACCCCTCCACTTT. Protein product: CASSYRVVASPLHF.

The rearrangement joins TRBV27 to TRBJ2-3; 8 bases are shared with TRBD1. The V gene's germline CDR1 is MNHEY and CDR2 SMNVEV (reference sequence). V lost 6 bases, J lost 5 bases, and 7 bases stayed unmatched. The CDR3 length is 14 residues. The CDR3 here is CASRGQGAGDTQYF. For the CDR3, the DNA is TGTGCCAGCAGAGGGCAGGGGGCGGGAGATACGCAGTATTTT.

This clonotype turned up a few times. This chain connects TRBV4-2 to TRBJ2-3, with D possibly being TRBD2 (6 bases). CDR1 is LGHNA, CDR2 YNFKEQ, per germline. This CDR3 region has 15 residues. Between the trimmed V and J ends, which lost 2 bases and 4 bases, there was a span of 13 bases. The chain's CDR3 is CASSQIRTISDTQYF. In nucleotides, the CDR3 is TGTGCCAGCAGCCAAATTAGGACTATTTCAGATACGCAGTATTTT.

This clonotype was counted between two and nine times. The chain links TRBV5-1 to TRBJ1-4, with a tentative D call TRBD1 (6 bases). The CDR3 runs to 14 residues. Germline lookup yields CDR1 SGHRS and CDR2 YFSETQ. The V gene lost 4 bases and the J gene lost 3 bases, with 10 bases spanning the gap. The CDR3 loop is CASSLQGPNEKLFF. Written as DNA, the CDR3 is TGCGCCAGCAGCCTACAGGGTCCTAATGAAAAACTGTTTTTT. The full variable domain, completed using reference TRBV5-1 and TRBJ1-4, is KAGVTQTPRYLIKTRGQQVTLSCSPISGHRSVSWYQQTPGQGLQFLFEYFSETQRNKGNFPGRFSGRQFSNSRSEMNVSTLELGDSALYLCASSLQGPNEKLFFGSGTQLSVL.

This clonotype was seen a handful of times. The CDR3 is CASSPRAGGRDTQYF. DNA of the CDR3: TGTGCCAGCAGCCCGAGGGCGGGGGGCCGAGATACGCAGTATTTT. This chain uses TRBV7-2 with TRBJ2-3; 8 bases fit TRBD2. Germline CDR1 reads SGHTA; CDR2 reads FQGNSA. This CDR3 is 15 amino acids long. V shed 5 bases, J shed 5 bases, and the junction held 9 bases outside the gene matches.

This CDR3 is CASSLAGQAYEQYV. CDR3 in DNA: TGTGCCAGCAGCTTGGCGGGACAGGCCTACGAGCAGTACGTC. The V call is TRBV5-6, the J call TRBJ2-7; 8 bases align to TRBD1. Germline loops: CDR1 SGHDT, CDR2 YYEEEE. There are 14 residues in the CDR3. The ends lost 0 bases at V and 2 bases at J; junction bases unmatched: 1.

The gene calls are TRBV12-3 or TRBV12-4 and TRBJ2-2; maybe TRBD1 (5 bases). With 4 bases removed from V and 0 bases from J, the gap between germline ends came to 12 bases. The CDR3 is 16 residues long. The CDR3 sequence is CASSSIDSPNTGELFF. Written as DNA, the CDR3 is TGTGCCAGCAGTTCCATCGACAGTCCGAACACCGGGGAGCTGTTTTTT.

This clonotype was seen many times. In nucleotides, the CDR3 is TGCAGTGCTTTAGCGGGGGGGCGTACAGATACGCAGTATTTT. Translation gives CSALAGGRTDTQYF. The genes are TRBV20-1 and TRBJ2-3; TRBD2 matches 11 bases. Germline V gene sequence: CDR1 DFQATT, CDR2 SNEGSKA (reference sequence). V lost 5 bases to trimming and J lost 3 bases; unmatched junction nucleotides: 4. The CDR3 has 14 residues.

This clonotype appeared a single time. CDR3 amino acids: CASSFGTSGGFYTDTQYF. CDR3 nucleotide sequence: TGTGCCAGCAGCTTCGGGACTAGCGGGGGTTTCTACACAGATACGCAGTATTTT. The genes are TRBV9 and TRBJ2-3; 14 bases are a match to TRBD2. The CDR3 consists of 18 residues. After removal of 4 bases from V and 2 bases from J, the junction contained 9 bases not matched to a gene. Germline V gene lookup returns CDR1 SGDLS and CDR2 YYNGEE.

V and J are TRBV7-9 and TRBJ1-1, with 9 positions matching TRBD1. The CDR3 runs 14 residues. The junction had 6 bases not matched to a gene; V was cut back by 5 bases and J by 5 bases. Germline V gene sequence: CDR1 SEHNR, CDR2 FQNEAQ (reference sequence). CDR3 protein: CASSTTGQGTEAFF. CDR3 coding DNA: TGTGCCAGCAGCACCACCGGACAGGGGACTGAAGCTTTCTTT. The full variable domain, completed using reference TRBV7-9 and TRBJ1-1, is DTGVSQNPRHKITKRGQNVTFRCDPISEHNRLYWYRQTLGQGPEFLTYFQNEAQLEKSRLLSDRFSAERPKGSFSTLEIQRTEQGDSAMYLCASSTTGQGTEAFFGQGTRLTVV.

Only a few counts were recorded for this clonotype. The chain employs TRBV2 and TRBJ2-7; 8 positions match TRBD2. Germline CDR1 is SNHLY and CDR2 is FYNNEI. The V and J ends lost 3 bases and 10 bases, in that order; junction bases with no gene match: 11. The CDR3 consists of 14 residues. CDR3 DNA: TGTGCCAGCAGTGACGGGCGGGGGGACTCCCCACAGTACGTC. It translates to CASSDGRGDSPQYV.

This chain links TRBV4-2 with TRBJ2-3; 12 positions agree with TRBD2. Germline V gene lookup returns CDR1 LGHNA and CDR2 YNFKEQ. The CDR3 sequence is 18 residues long. Trimming removed 2 bases from V and 0 bases from J; junction bases left unmatched: 6. In nucleotides, the CDR3 is TGTGCCAGCAGCCAACCCTCCGGGACTAGCGGGAGCACAGATACGCAGTATTTT. This encodes CASSQPSGTSGSTDTQYF.

This clonotype was observed a handful of times. V usage is TRBV5-4 and J usage is TRBJ2-5, with 9 bases that match TRBD1. Germline V gene data show CDR1 as SGHNT and CDR2 as YYREEE (reference sequence). J lost 4 bases, V lost 4 bases, and 11 bases had no gene match. The CDR3 contains 16 residues. The CDR3 coding sequence is TGTGCCAGCAGCAATCCGACTCAGACAGGGGGAGAGACCCAGTACTTC. As protein: CASSNPTQTGGETQYF.

This clonotype was seen only a few times. V and J are TRBV7-3 and TRBJ2-5; TRBD1 matches at 7 bases. This CDR3 is 14 amino acids long. V was clipped by 4 bases and J by 2 bases; unmatched bases: 4. Germline CDR1 SGHTA, CDR2 FQGTGA. The CDR3 sequence is CASSSGQPQETQYF. CDR3 nucleotide sequence: TGTGCCAGCAGCTCGGGACAGCCACAAGAGACCCAGTACTTC.

V gene TRBV5-1 combines with J gene TRBJ2-3, with TRBD2 matching over 10 bases. The CDR3 length is 16 residues. The junction had 4 bases not matched to a gene; V was cut back by 1 base and J by 2 bases. The V gene's germline CDR1 is SGHRS and CDR2 YFSETQ. This CDR3 reads CASSLRTSGYTDTQYF. CDR3 DNA sequence: TGCGCCAGCAGCTTGCGGACTAGCGGATACACAGATACGCAGTATTTT.

This chain uses TRBV11-2 with TRBJ2-1; 9 bases fit TRBD2. Germline loops: CDR1 SGHAT, CDR2 FQNNGV. CDR3 size: 18 residues. Trimming took 2 bases from V and 2 from J; bases not matched to a gene: 10. This CDR3 reads CASSLPAGGLRTYNEQFF. The CDR3 nucleotides read TGTGCCAGCAGCTTACCAGCGGGGGGCCTGAGGACCTACAATGAGCAGTTCTTC.

In its sample, this clonotype was seen a few times. The chain is built from TRBV5-1 and TRBJ2-7; D is unclear. The CDR3 loop spans 13 amino acids. V gave up 3 bases and J gave up 4 bases, with 11 bases separating them. CDR1 is SGHRS and CDR2 is YFSETQ in the germline V gene. In DNA, the CDR3 is TGCGCCAGCAGCTCAAACAGTTTATACGAGCAGTACTTC. Protein product: CASSSNSLYEQYF.

This clonotype was seen a single time. The rearrangement uses TRBV9 and TRBJ2-1; possible D gene TRBD1, 5 bases. This CDR3 region has 13 residues. V dropped 0 bases and J dropped 5 bases, with 6 bases sitting between them. Per germline, CDR1 SGDLS and CDR2 YYNGEE. The DNA for the CDR3 is TGTGCCAGCAGCGTAGAACAGGACAATGAGCAGTTCTTC. It translates to CASSVEQDNEQFF.

The chain couples TRBV5-5 to TRBJ1-6; D remains ambiguous. CDR1 and CDR2 from the germline V gene are SGHKS and YYEKEE (reference sequence). V lost 1 base and J lost 9, with 5 bases in between. This CDR3 region has 12 residues. In DNA, the CDR3 is TGTGCCAGCAGCTTGTACACTTCACCCCTCCACTTT. Translated: CASSLYTSPLHF.

This clonotype was counted only a few times. Mismatch with germline at one junction end may stem from a read error. V is TRBV7-6 and J is TRBJ1-3; D gene uncertain. This CDR3 comprises 15 residues. Per the germline V gene, CDR1 is SGHVS and CDR2 is FNYEAQ. CDR3 sequence reads: CASSVAPGAGNTIYF. CDR3 DNA: TGTGCCAGCAGCGTAGCACCGGGCGCTGGAAACACCATATATTTT.

The chain employs TRBV4-1 and TRBJ2-3; 9 bases are shared with TRBD2. This CDR3 has 20 residues. V lost 1 base to trimming and J lost 1 base; unmatched junction nucleotides: 15. The germline V gene encodes CDR1 MGHRA and CDR2 YSYEKL. CDR3 region: CASSQASGLAQFSGTDTQYF. The CDR3 DNA follows: TGCGCCAGCAGCCAAGCCAGCGGACTAGCGCAATTCTCCGGCACAGATACGCAGTATTTT.

The CDR3, as DNA: TGTGCCAGCAGCCCCCGGGCGGGAGACACTGAAGCTTTCTTT. Amino acids: CASSPRAGDTEAFF. V and J are TRBV11-2 and TRBJ1-1; D is undetermined. The CDR3 totals 14 residues. CDR1 is SGHAT and CDR2 is FQNNGV in the germline V gene. The V and J ends lost 5 bases and 3 bases respectively, with 13 bases between them.